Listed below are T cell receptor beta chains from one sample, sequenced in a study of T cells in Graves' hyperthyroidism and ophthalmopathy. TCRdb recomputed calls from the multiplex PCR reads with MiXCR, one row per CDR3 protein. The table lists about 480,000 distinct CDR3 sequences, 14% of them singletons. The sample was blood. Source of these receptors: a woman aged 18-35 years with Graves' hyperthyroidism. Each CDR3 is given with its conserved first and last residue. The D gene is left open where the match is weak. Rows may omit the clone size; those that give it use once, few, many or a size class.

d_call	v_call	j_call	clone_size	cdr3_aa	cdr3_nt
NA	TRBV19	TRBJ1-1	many	CASIPPEEGSTEAFF	TGTGCCAGTATCCCCCCCGAGGAAGGGAGCACTGAAGCTTTCTTT
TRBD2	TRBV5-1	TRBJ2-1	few	CASSFGTSGRVEQFF	TGCGCCAGCAGCTTTGGGACTAGCGGGAGGGTTGAGCAGTTCTTC
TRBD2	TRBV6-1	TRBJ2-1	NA	CASSPTGGGWNNEQFF	TGTGCCAGCAGTCCTACGGGGGGGGGTTGGAACAATGAGCAGTTCTTC
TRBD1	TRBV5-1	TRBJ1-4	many	CASSLEGGRRAEKLFF	TGCGCCAGCAGCTTGGAAGGGGGCAGGCGGGCTGAAAAACTGTTTTTT
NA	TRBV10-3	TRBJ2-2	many	CAITGQTGELFF	TGTGCCATCACCGGACAGACCGGGGAGCTGTTTTTT
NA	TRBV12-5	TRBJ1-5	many	CASGLVRQPDRNSNQPQHF	TGTGCTAGTGGTTTGGTACGCCAGCCGGACAGAAATAGCAATCAGCCCCAGCATTTT
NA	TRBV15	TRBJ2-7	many	CATSRDLRRERVSYEQYF	TGTGCCACCAGCAGAGATTTACGGAGAGAACGGGTGAGCTACGAGCAGTACTTC
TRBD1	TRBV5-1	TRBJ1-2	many	CASSLDGQDHYGYTF	TGCGCCAGCAGCTTGGACGGACAGGATCACTATGGCTACACCTTC
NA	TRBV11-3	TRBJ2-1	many	CASSSQSYNEQFF	TGTGCCAGCAGTTCGCAGTCCTACAATGAGCAGTTCTTC
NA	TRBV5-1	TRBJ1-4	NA	CASSQEDATNEKLFF	TGCGCCAGCAGCCAGGAGGATGCAACTAATGAAAAACTGTTTTTT
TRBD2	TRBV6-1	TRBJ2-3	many	CASRSGLAGAEDTQYF	TGTGCCAGCAGATCCGGACTAGCGGGAGCGGAAGATACGCAGTATTTT
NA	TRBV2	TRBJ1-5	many	CASSEARGSNQPQHF	TGTGCCAGCAGTGAAGCGCGCGGTAGCAATCAGCCCCAGCATTTT